The clone carrying this TCR beta chain was found a few times. The record originates from a study of blood T cell repertoires in COVID-19. Looking at the study overall: Samples came from the United States, Italy and Spain, spanning acute and convalescent COVID-19. Nucleic acid was either cDNA or gDNA, and it came from T cells, B-cell-depleted T cells, or PBMCs.

Exposed enrollees had met someone with a PCR-confirmed or clinician-diagnosed COVID-19 case at some point within the 2 weeks before study entry. Assay used: immunoSEQ multiplex PCR; TCRdb lists only in-frame clones, some missing. The sample contains 110,000 to 150,000 clones, about four fifths of which appear only once. Germline CDR1 is SGHAT and CDR2 is FQNNGV. Trimming took 4 bases from V and 5 from J; bases not matched to a gene: 9. The CDR3 sequence is 15 residues long. Source material: PBMCs or T cells enriched from blood (not recorded which). The rearrangement uses TRBV11-2 and TRBJ1-2, with 8 bases that match TRBD1. The source is a woman under 30 who had been exposed to COVID-19. The CDR3 here is CASSSRDRPPYGYTF. CDR3 DNA sequence: TGTGCCAGCAGCTCCCGGGACAGGCCCCCTTATGGCTACACCTTC.